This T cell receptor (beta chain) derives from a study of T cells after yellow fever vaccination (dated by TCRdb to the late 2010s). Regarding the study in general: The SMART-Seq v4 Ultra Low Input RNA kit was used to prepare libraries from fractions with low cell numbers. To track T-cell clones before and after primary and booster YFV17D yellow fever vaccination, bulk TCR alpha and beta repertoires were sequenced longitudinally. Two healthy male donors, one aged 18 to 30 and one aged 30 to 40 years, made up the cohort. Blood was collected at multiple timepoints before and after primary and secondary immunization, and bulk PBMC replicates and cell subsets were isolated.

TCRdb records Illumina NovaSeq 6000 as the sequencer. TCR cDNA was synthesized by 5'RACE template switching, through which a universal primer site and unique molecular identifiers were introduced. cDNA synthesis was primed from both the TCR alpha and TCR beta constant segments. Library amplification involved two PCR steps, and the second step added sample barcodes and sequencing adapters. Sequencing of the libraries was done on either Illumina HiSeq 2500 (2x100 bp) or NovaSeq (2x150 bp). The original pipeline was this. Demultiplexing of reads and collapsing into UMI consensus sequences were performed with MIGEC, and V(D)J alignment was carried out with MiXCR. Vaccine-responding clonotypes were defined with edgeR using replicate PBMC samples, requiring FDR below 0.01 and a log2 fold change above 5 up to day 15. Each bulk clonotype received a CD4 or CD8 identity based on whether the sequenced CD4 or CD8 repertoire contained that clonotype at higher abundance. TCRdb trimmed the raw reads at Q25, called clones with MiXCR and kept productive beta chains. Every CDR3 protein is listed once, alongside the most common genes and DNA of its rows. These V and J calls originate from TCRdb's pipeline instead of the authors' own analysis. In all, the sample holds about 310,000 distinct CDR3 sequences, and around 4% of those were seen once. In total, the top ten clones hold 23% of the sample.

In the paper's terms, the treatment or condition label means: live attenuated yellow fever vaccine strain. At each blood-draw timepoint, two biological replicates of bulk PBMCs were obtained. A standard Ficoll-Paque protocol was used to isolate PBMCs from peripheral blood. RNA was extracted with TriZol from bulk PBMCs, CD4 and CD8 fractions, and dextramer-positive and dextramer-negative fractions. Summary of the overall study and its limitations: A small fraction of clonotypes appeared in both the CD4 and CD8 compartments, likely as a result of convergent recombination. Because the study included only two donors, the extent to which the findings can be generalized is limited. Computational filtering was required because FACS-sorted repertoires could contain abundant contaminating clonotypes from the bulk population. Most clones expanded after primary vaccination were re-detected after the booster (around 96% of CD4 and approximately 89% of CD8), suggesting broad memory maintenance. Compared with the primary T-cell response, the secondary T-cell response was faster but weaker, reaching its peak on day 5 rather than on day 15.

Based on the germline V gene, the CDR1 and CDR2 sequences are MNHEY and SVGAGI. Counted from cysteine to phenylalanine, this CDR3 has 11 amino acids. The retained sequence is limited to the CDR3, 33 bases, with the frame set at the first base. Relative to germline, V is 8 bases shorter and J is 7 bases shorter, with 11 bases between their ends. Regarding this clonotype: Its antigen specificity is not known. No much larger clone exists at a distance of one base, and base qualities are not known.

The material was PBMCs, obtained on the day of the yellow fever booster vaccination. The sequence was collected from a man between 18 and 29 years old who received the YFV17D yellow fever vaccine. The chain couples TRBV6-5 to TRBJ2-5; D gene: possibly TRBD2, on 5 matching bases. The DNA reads TGTGCCAGCCCCCACCGGGGGACCCAGTACTTC. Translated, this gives CASPHRGTQYF.